A selection of T cell receptor beta chains follows, all from one sample in a study of blood T cell repertoires in COVID-19. Some clones are missing from TCRdb's copy, which holds only in-frame ones; the method was immunoSEQ multiplex PCR. Among about 82,000 clones listed, around 74% were seen once. The sample comprised peripheral blood. The receptor source for this set is a human donor with acute or convalescent COVID-19. The donor label of this sample is uncertain. Each CDR3 is given with its conserved first and last residue. Fields, in order: J gene, V gene, clone size, D gene, CDR3 DNA, CDR3 protein. The D gene is left open where the match is weak. Clone sizes are given selectively: once, few, many, or a class where the clone is expanded.

TRBJ1-2	TRBV14	.	TRBD1	TGTGCCAGCAGTGGGGACAGGGGTTACTATGGCTACACCTTC	CASSGDRGYYGYTF
TRBJ1-4	TRBV18	.	.	TGTGCCAGCTCACCCGGCGGTGAAAAACTGTTTTTT	CASSPGGEKLFF
TRBJ2-2	TRBV4-3	.	.	TGCGCCAGCAGCCAAGCCGAGGGGGAGGGAAGCGGGGAGCTGTTTTTT	CASSQAEGEGSGELFF
TRBJ2-3	TRBV7-9	.	TRBD1	TGTGCCAGCAGCATCGGACAGGGGGGAGATACGCAGTATTTT	CASSIGQGGDTQYF
TRBJ2-5	TRBV5-1	few	TRBD2	TGCGCCAGCAGCTTGGCAAGCGGGGGAGAGACCCAGTACTTC	CASSLASGGETQYF
TRBJ1-5	TRBV4-2	.	TRBD1	TGTGCCAGCAGCCAGGGACAGGTTGCTCAGCCCCAGCATTTT	CASSQGQVAQPQHF
TRBJ2-5	TRBV28	.	TRBD1	TGTGCCAGCAGTTCCCTCCGGGACAGGGATGGCGAGACCCAGTACTTC	CASSSLRDRDGETQYF
TRBJ1-1	TRBV6-4	once	.	TGTGCCAGCAGTGTCGCGTTCGACAGGAACACTGAAGCTTTCTTT	CASSVAFDRNTEAFF
TRBJ2-2	TRBV5-1	few	.	TGCGCCAGCAGCTTTGAGAGCGTCACCGGGGAGCTGTTTTTT	CASSFESVTGELFF
TRBJ2-3	TRBV19	.	TRBD2	TGTGCCAGTAGTATTGGGAGGGTTTCCGACACAGATACGCAGTATTTT	CASSIGRVSDTDTQYF
TRBJ1-6	TRBV4-1	.	.	TGCGCCAGCAGCGCGGAGGTGGGGGGTAATAATTCACCCCTCCACTTT	CASSAEVGGNNSPLHF
TRBJ1-1	TRBV11-2	.	.	TGTGCCAGCAGCCTTACAGAGAACACTGAAGCTTTCTTT	CASSLTENTEAFF
TRBJ2-7	TRBV7-2	.	.	TGTGCCAGCAGCTTATCTCGGCAGGGGGGTTACGAGCAGTACTTC	CASSLSRQGGYEQYF
TRBJ1-1	TRBV7-9	.	TRBD1	TGTGCCAGCAGCACTGACAGGGGGCGGACTGAAGCTTTCTTT	CASSTDRGRTEAFF
TRBJ2-1	TRBV7-9	.	TRBD2	TGTGCCAGCAGCCCCCGACGCGGGGGGAGACACAATGAGCAGTTCTTC	CASSPRRGGRHNEQFF
TRBJ1-4	TRBV5-5	.	.	TGTGCCAGCAGCTTTTATACTAATGAAAAACTGTTTTTT	CASSFYTNEKLFF
TRBJ2-1	TRBV3-1/TRBV3-2	.	TRBD2	TGTGCCAGCAGCCAAGCACTAGCGGGGCTCTATGAGCAGTTCTTC	CASSQALAGLYEQFF
TRBJ2-3	TRBV7-8	.	TRBD2	TGTGCCAGCAGCTATTCGCCCGGGACTACGTTCACAGATACGCAGTATTTT	CASSYSPGTTFTDTQYF
TRBJ2-1	TRBV19	.	TRBD2	TGTGCCAGCCTGGGACAGCCACTAGCGGGAGGGTCCCACAATGAGCAGTTCTTC	CASLGQPLAGGSHNEQFF
TRBJ1-1	TRBV9	.	.	TGTGCCAGCAGCGCCGGGAGGGGAAGGAACACTGAAGCTTTCTTT	CASSAGRGRNTEAFF
TRBJ1-1	TRBV14	.	.	TGTGCCAGCAGCCACAGGGGTTGGGGTACTGAAGCTTTCTTT	CASSHRGWGTEAFF
TRBJ1-1	TRBV9	.	.	TGTGCCAGCAGCGTAGGTCAGGGCCGGGCTGAAGCTTTCTTT	CASSVGQGRAEAFF
TRBJ2-1	TRBV7-9	few	TRBD2	TGTGCCAGCAGCCTCCTAGCGGGAGGGCCTTGTGAGCAGTTCTTC	CASSLLAGGPCEQFF
TRBJ1-1	TRBV7-2	.	.	TGTGCCAGCAGCTTAGGCCCCTCGGGGGTCCAGTCTGAAGCTTTCTTT	CASSLGPSGVQSEAFF
TRBJ2-7	TRBV7-8	.	.	TGTGCCAGCAGCCCCAGACTGGCAGCTACGTACGAGCAGTACTTC	CASSPRLAATYEQYF
TRBJ1-3	TRBV7-8	.	TRBD1	TGTGCCAGCAGAAGGGGACAGGGAGAAAACGCTGGAAACACCATATATTTT	CASRRGQGENAGNTIYF
TRBJ1-1	TRBV14	.	.	TGTGCCAGCAGCTCCCACATTCGAACAACTGAAGCTTTCTTT	CASSSHIRTTEAFF
TRBJ1-5	TRBV3-1/TRBV3-2	.	.	TGTGCCAGCAGCCCGGGGATACAGACGAATCAGCCCCAGCATTTT	CASSPGIQTNQPQHF
TRBJ2-2	TRBV29-1	.	.	TGCAGCGCGACGATTACCGGAGGCGGGGAGCTGTTTTTT	CSATITGGGELFF
TRBJ2-5	TRBV7-8	once	TRBD2	TGTGCCAGCAGCTCCTTTAGCGGGGAGCGAGAGACCCAGTACTTC	CASSSFSGERETQYF
TRBJ2-1	TRBV2	.	TRBD2	TGTGCCAGCAGTGATCAGCGGGGCGGTGAGCAGTTCTTC	CASSDQRGGEQFF
TRBJ2-2	TRBV5-1	.	TRBD1	TGCGCCAGCAGCTTAGGACAGGGGGACACCGGGGAGCTGTTTTTT	CASSLGQGDTGELFF
TRBJ2-7	TRBV29-1	.	TRBD2	TGCAGCGTTGGCGGGGGGACTCTGGGGGAGCAGTACTTC	CSVGGGTLGEQYF
TRBJ1-1	TRBV12-3/TRBV12-4	.	TRBD1	TGTGCCAGCAGCCGACAGGGTACGTCTGAAGCTTTCTTT	CASSRQGTSEAFF
TRBJ1-5	TRBV12-3/TRBV12-4	few	.	TGTGCCAGCAGCTATAGCAATCAGCCCCAGCATTTT	CASSYSNQPQHF
TRBJ2-7	TRBV15	once	TRBD2	TGTGCCACCGGGAGTAGCGGGACCTACGAGCAGTACTTC	CATGSSGTYEQYF
TRBJ2-5	TRBV7-4	once	TRBD2	TGTGCCAGCAGCACCGGGACTAGAGTCTCCGTGGAGACCCAGTACTTC	CASSTGTRVSVETQYF
TRBJ1-2	TRBV5-1	.	TRBD1	TGCGCCAGCAGCCCCCGCCCAGGAGAGGGGGCCAGCTATGGCTACACCTTC	CASSPRPGEGASYGYTF
TRBJ1-1	TRBV6-2/TRBV6-3	.	.	TGTGCCAGCAGTTACGGAAGGATAGGTAGCCCTGAAGCTTTCTTT	CASSYGRIGSPEAFF
TRBJ1-6	TRBV5-1	.	.	TGCGCCAGCAGCTTGGACGGCAGGATGAATTCACCCCTCCACTTT	CASSLDGRMNSPLHF
TRBJ2-2	TRBV3-1/TRBV3-2	once	TRBD2	TGTGCCAGCAGCACACCGGGACTAGCGGCGACCGGGGAGCTGTTTTTT	CASSTPGLAATGELFF
TRBJ1-1	TRBV10-1	few	.	TGCGCCAGCGGTCGGGGCACTGAAGCTTTCTTT	CASGRGTEAFF